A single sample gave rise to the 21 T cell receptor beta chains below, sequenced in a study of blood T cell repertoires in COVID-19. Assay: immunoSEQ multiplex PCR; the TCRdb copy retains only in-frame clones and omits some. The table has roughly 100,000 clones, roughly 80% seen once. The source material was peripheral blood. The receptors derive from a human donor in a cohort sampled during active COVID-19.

In DNA, the CDR3 is TGTGCCAGCAGCGCTGGGGGGTTGGAGACCCAGTACTTC. Translation gives CASSAGGLETQYF. The chain links TRBV9 to TRBJ2-5; D is perhaps TRBD2 (6 bases). Germline loops: CDR1 SGDLS, CDR2 YYNGEE. The CDR3 contains 13 residues. V dropped 3 bases and J dropped 5 bases, with 11 bases sitting between them. Based on the CDR3 plus reference TRBV9 and TRBJ2-5, the full variable domain is DSGVTQTPKHLITATGQRVTLRCSPRSGDLSVYWYQQSLDQGLQFLIQYYNGEERAKGNILERFSAQQFPDLHSELNLSSLELGDSALYFCASSAGGLETQYFGPGTRLLVL.

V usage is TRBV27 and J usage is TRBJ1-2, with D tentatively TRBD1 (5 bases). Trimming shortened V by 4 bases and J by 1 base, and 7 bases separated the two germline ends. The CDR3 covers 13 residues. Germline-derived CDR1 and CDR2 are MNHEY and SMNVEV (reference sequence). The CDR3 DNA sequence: TGTGCCAGCAGTTCTCAGGGTAACTATGGCTACACCTTC. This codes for CASSSQGNYGYTF.

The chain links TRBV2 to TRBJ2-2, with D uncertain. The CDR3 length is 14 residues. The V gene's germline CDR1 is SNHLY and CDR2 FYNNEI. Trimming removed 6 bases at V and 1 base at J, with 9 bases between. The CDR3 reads CASRLDMNTGELFF. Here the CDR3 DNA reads TGTGCCAGCAGACTCGACATGAACACCGGGGAGCTGTTTTTT.

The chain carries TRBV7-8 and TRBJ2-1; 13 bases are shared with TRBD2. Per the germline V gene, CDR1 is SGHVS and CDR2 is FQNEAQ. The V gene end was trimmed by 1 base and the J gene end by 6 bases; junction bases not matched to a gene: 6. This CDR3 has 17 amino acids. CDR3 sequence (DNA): TGTGCCAGCAGCTTAGGACTACTAGCGGGGGGGCTCAATGAGCAGTTCTTC. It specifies CASSLGLLAGGLNEQFF.

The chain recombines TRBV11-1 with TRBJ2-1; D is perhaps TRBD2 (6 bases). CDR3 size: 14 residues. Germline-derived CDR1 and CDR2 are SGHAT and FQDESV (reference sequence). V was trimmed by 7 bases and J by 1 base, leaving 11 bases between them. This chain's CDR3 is CASTSGRSYNEQFF. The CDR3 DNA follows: TGTGCCAGCACCTCAGGGAGGTCCTACAATGAGCAGTTCTTC.

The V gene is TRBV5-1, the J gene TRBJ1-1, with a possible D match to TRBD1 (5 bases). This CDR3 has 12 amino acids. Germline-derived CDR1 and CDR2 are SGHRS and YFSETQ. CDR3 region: CVTGDLNTEAFF. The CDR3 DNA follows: TGCGTGACGGGGGACCTCAACACTGAAGCTTTCTTT.

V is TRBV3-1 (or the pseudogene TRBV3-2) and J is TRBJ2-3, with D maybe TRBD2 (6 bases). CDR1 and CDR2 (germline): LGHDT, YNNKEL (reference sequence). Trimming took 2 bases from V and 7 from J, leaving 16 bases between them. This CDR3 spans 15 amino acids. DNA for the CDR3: TGTGCCAGCAGCCAAAGCGGGTTCCCCGCGCATACGCAGTATTTT. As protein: CASSQSGFPAHTQYF.

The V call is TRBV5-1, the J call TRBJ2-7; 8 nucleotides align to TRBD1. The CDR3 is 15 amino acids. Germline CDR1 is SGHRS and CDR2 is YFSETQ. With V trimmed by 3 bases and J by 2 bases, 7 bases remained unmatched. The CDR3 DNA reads TGCGCCAGCAGCTCACAGGGGGTCTCCGCCTACGAGCAGTACTTC. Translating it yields CASSSQGVSAYEQYF. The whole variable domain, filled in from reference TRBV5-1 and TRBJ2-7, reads KAGVTQTPRYLIKTRGQQVTLSCSPISGHRSVSWYQQTPGQGLQFLFEYFSETQRNKGNFPGRFSGRQFSNSRSEMNVSTLELGDSALYLCASSSQGVSAYEQYFGPGTRLTVT.

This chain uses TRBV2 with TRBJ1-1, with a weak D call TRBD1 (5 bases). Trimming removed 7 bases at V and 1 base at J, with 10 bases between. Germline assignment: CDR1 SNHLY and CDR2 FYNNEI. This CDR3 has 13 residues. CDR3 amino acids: CASIVGPNTEAFF. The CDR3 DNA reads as TGTGCCAGCATAGTGGGGCCGAACACTGAAGCTTTCTTT.

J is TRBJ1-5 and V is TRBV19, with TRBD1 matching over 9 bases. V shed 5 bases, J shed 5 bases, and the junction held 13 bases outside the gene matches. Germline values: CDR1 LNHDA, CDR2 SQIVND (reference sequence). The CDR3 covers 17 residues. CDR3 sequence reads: CASSAANRGRGDQPQHF. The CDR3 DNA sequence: TGTGCCAGTAGTGCAGCCAACAGGGGGCGCGGTGATCAGCCCCAGCATTTT.

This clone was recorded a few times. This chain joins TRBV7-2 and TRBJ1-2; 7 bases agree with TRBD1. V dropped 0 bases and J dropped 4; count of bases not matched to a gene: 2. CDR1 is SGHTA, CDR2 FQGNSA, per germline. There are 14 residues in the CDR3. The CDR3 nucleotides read TGTGCCAGCAGCTTAGCGAGGACAGGCTATGGCTACACCTTC. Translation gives CASSLARTGYGYTF.

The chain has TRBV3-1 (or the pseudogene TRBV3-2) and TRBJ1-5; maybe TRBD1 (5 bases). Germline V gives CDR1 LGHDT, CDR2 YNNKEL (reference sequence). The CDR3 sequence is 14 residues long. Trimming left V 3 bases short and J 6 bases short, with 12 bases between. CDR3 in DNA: TGTGCCAGCAGCCAGGGCAGGGTGGGTCAGCCCCAGCATTTT. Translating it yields CASSQGRVGQPQHF.

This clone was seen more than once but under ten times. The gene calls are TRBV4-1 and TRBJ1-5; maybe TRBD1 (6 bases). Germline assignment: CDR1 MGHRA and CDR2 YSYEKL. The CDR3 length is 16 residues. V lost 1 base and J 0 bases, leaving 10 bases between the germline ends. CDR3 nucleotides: TGCGCCAGCAGCCAAGCTCAGGGGATTAGCAATCAGCCCCAGCATTTT. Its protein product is CASSQAQGISNQPQHF.

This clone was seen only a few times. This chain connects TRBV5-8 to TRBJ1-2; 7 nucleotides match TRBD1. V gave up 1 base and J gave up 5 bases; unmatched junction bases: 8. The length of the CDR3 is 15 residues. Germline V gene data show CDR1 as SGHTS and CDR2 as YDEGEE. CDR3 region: CASSLTGAGRYGYTF. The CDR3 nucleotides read TGTGCCAGCAGCTTGACAGGGGCGGGAAGGTATGGCTACACCTTC.

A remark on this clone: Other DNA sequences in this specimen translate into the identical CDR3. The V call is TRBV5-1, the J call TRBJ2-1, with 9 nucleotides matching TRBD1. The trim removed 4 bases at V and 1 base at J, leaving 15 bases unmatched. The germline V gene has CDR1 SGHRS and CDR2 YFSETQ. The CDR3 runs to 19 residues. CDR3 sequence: CASSEVPGQGFGSYNEQFF. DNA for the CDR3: TGCGCCAGCAGCGAAGTCCCGGGACAGGGATTCGGTTCCTACAATGAGCAGTTCTTC.

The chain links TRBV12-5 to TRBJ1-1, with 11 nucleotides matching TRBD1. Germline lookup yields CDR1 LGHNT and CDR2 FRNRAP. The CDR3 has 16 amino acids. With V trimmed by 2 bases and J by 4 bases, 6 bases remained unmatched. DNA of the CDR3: TGTGCTAGTGGTTTGCGGACAGGGGGCTTGGGCACTGAAGCTTTCTTT. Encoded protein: CASGLRTGGLGTEAFF.

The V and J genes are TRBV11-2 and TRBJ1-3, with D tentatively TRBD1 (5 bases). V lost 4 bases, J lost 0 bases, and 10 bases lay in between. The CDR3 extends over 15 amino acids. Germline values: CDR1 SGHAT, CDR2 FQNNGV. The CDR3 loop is CASSSGPPSGNTIYF. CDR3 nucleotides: TGTGCCAGCAGCTCAGGGCCCCCCTCTGGAAACACCATATATTTT.

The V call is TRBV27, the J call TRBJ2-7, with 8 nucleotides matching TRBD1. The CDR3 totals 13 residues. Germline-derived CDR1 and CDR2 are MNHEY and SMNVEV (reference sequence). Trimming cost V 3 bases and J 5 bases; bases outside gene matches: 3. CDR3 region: CASSFQDRDEQYF. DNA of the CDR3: TGTGCCAGCAGTTTCCAGGACAGGGACGAGCAGTACTTC.

The CDR3 loop is CASSLAPVGQRKGTGELFF. CDR3 DNA sequence: TGTGCCAGCAGCTTAGCTCCGGTGGGACAGCGGAAGGGCACCGGGGAGCTGTTTTTT. J is TRBJ2-2 and V is TRBV7-8; TRBD1 aligns across 7 bases. This CDR3 spans 19 amino acids. CDR1 is SGHVS and CDR2 is FQNEAQ in the germline V gene. The V gene end was trimmed by 0 bases and the J gene end by 4 bases; junction bases not matched to a gene: 14.

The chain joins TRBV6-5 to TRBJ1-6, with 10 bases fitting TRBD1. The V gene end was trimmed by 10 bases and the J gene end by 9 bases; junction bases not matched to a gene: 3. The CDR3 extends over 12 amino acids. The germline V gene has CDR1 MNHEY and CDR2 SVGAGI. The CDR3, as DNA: TGTGCCACCCGGACAGGGGGTTCACCCCTCCACTTT. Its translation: CATRTGGSPLHF.

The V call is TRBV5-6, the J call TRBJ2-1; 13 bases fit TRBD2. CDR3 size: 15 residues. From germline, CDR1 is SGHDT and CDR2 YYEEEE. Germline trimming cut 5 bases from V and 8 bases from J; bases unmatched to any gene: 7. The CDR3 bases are TGTGCCAGCAGTCCTACTAGCGGGGGGGCCCATGAGCAGTTCTTC. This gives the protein CASSPTSGGAHEQFF.